These T cell receptor beta chains were read from a single sample in a study of beta chain features in type 1 diabetes. TCRdb keeps only in-frame clones here, not all; method: immunoSEQ multiplex PCR. This sample yields about 660,000 clones, of which 11% to 15% are seen a single time; approximately 0.042% belongs to the top ten. The sample comprised naive CD4+ T cells from blood. These receptors all stem from a man younger than 35 with type 1 diabetes. The CDR3 runs from the conserved cysteine through the conserved F or W. D genes are given only for firm matches. Clone size is stated in some rows and not others, as once, few, many or a class when expanded.

TRBJ1-3 . few TRBV9 TGTGCCAGCAGCGGTTCATCGTTCTCTGGAAACACCATATATTTT CASSGSSFSGNTIYF
TRBJ1-1 . . TRBV30 TGTGCCTGGAGTGTAAGAGGGGAGGCTTTCTTT CAWSVRGEAFF
TRBJ1-4 . few TRBV30 TGTGCCTGGAACGTCCTAGGTGAAAAACTGTTTTTT CAWNVLGEKLFF
TRBJ2-1 TRBD2 few TRBV29-1 TGCAGCTTTTTGGATAGCGGGAGGGCCTATGAGCAGTTCTTC CSFLDSGRAYEQFF
TRBJ1-1 TRBD1 few TRBV30 TGTGCCTGGGCCCAGGGGGTTAGCACTGAAGCTTTCTTT CAWAQGVSTEAFF
TRBJ2-2 . few TRBV4-3 TGCGCCAGCCGGCAGGGGAACACCGGGGAGCTGTTTTTT CASRQGNTGELFF
TRBJ2-3 . . TRBV7-9 TGTGCCAGCATCATGGGGCCGCACACAGATACGCAGTATTTT CASIMGPHTDTQYF
TRBJ2-7 . . TRBV7-9 TGTGCCAGCAGCCCCGTAGCGGACGCCTACGAGCAGTACTTC CASSPVADAYEQYF
TRBJ1-5 . few TRBV4-1 TGCGCCAGCAGCCTTGAGGAAGCCAATCAGCCCCAGCATTTT CASSLEEANQPQHF
TRBJ1-2 . . TRBV7-2 TGTGCCAGCAGCCTCACCGGAGCTAACTATGGCTACACCTTC CASSLTGANYGYTF
TRBJ1-2 TRBD1 few TRBV7-2 TGTGCCAGCAGCTTAGACCCAGGGGGCTATGGCTACACCTTC CASSLDPGGYGYTF
TRBJ2-5 . . TRBV7-9 TGTGCCAGCAGCCCAGGGCGGGGTCAAGAGACCCAGTACTTC CASSPGRGQETQYF
TRBJ2-7 . few TRBV18 TGTGCCAGCTCACCAAGTCTACTGGGAAATTACGAGCAGTACTTC CASSPSLLGNYEQYF
TRBJ2-1 TRBD1 . TRBV30 TGTGCCTGGACTCGGGGACAGCTTGGGTTACAGCAGTTCTTC CAWTRGQLGLQQFF
TRBJ2-3 . few TRBV5-4 TGTGCCAGCAGCTTGGGATTCACAGATACGCAGTATTTT CASSLGFTDTQYF
TRBJ2-5 . few TRBV9 TGTGCCAGCAGCGTTCGACAGTGGGAGACCCAGTACTTC CASSVRQWETQYF
TRBJ1-2 . . TRBV6-1 TGTGCCAGCAGGTATAGGGGTCGACGTACCGGCTACACCTTC CASRYRGRRTGYTF
TRBJ2-7 . . TRBV29-1 TGCAGCGTTGAATCCGCCCCCAGCCACGAGCAGTACTTC CSVESAPSHEQYF
TRBJ2-7 TRBD1 once TRBV7-2 TGTGCCAGCAGCTCCCGGACAGGGAAACCCTACGAGCAGTACTTC CASSSRTGKPYEQYF
TRBJ2-7 . few TRBV28 TGTGCCAGCAGTTCTAACGGACGCCAGTACTTC CASSSNGRQYF
TRBJ2-1 TRBD1 . TRBV4-2 TGTGCCAGTAAACAGGGGGATTACAATGAGCAGTTCTTC CASKQGDYNEQFF
TRBJ2-7 . . TRBV6-6 TGTGCCAGCAGCTCCACGGGGCGGAGCGGGTTTTACGAGCAGTACTTC CASSSTGRSGFYEQYF
TRBJ2-7 TRBD2 few TRBV7-9 TGTGCCAGCAGTCGAAGGGCTAGCGGGGGAAATTACGAGCAGTACTTC CASSRRASGGNYEQYF
TRBJ2-5 . few TRBV5-6 TGTGCCAGCAGCTTGGCAGAGACCCAGTACTTC CASSLAETQYF
TRBJ2-1 . few TRBV9 TGTGCCAGCAGCGTAGATAGGGTGGATGAGCAGTTCTTC CASSVDRVDEQFF
TRBJ2-7 TRBD2 . TRBV7-2 TGTGCCAGCAGTCAGCGACTAGCGGGGACCTACGAGCAGTACTTC CASSQRLAGTYEQYF
TRBJ2-1 . . TRBV30 TGTGCCTGGTCGAACCAATACTCTGAGCAGTTCTTC CAWSNQYSEQFF
TRBJ1-2 . . TRBV11-2 TGTGCCAGCAGCTTTGACAGGACTAACTATGGCTACACCTTC CASSFDRTNYGYTF
TRBJ2-1 TRBD1 . TRBV19 TGTGCCAGTAGTATCTGGGACAGGTACAATGAGCAGTTCTTC CASSIWDRYNEQFF
TRBJ2-5 . . TRBV2 TGTGCCAGCAAGACGGACCAAGAGACCCAGTACTTC CASKTDQETQYF
TRBJ2-2 TRBD2 . TRBV5-4 TGTGCCAGCAGCTTGGAAGGACTAGCGGGAGGAAGGAACACCGGGGAGCTGTTTTTT CASSLEGLAGGRNTGELFF
TRBJ2-2 . few TRBV15 TGTGCCACCAGCACCCGAGCAGGGCGGGAACGAGACACCGGGGAGCTGTTTTTT CATSTRAGRERDTGELFF
TRBJ2-7 . . TRBV29-1 TGCAGCGTTTCACGGGGGCAGGGCGACGAGCAGTACTTC CSVSRGQGDEQYF
TRBJ2-7 . few TRBV6-8 TGTGCCAGCACCTCGGGCTCCTACGAGCAGTACTTC CASTSGSYEQYF
TRBJ1-1 . few TRBV7-9 TGTGCCAGCAGCCCCCCCGGCTGGGGGGGTACTGAAGCTTTCTTT CASSPPGWGGTEAFF
TRBJ2-7 . few TRBV18 TGTGCCAGCTCACCGGTTGAGCGGGTCGAGCAGTACTTC CASSPVERVEQYF
TRBJ1-2 . . TRBV30 TGTGCCTGGGGGCGGGGGTTCGGCTACACCTTC CAWGRGFGYTF
TRBJ2-3 TRBD2 few TRBV5-1 TGCGCCAGCAGCTTGGCCGATCTAGCGGGCCAAACAGATACGCAGTATTTT CASSLADLAGQTDTQYF
TRBJ2-5 . few TRBV28 TGTGCCAGCATCCGACTCCCTCAAGAGACCCAGTACTTC CASIRLPQETQYF
TRBJ1-3 . . TRBV29-1 TGCAGCGTCCAACTATTCAACTCTGGAAACACCATATATTTT CSVQLFNSGNTIYF
TRBJ1-5 TRBD1 few TRBV15 TGTGCCACCAGCAGAGATAAGACAGGGGCGAGTCAGCCCCAGCATTTT CATSRDKTGASQPQHF
TRBJ2-3 . few TRBV5-1 TGCGCCAGCAGCTTGGCCTTGAAGTCCACAGATACGCAGTATTTT CASSLALKSTDTQYF
TRBJ1-1 . few TRBV5-4 TGTGCCAGCAGCTATGGGACGGGCACTGAAGCTTTCTTT CASSYGTGTEAFF
TRBJ2-3 . . TRBV7-2 TGTGCCAGCAGCTCCCCTCTGTGGAATACGCAGTATTTT CASSSPLWNTQYF
TRBJ2-7 . . TRBV7-2 TGTGCCAGCAGCTTAGGCGAGTTGGGCGAGCAGTACTTC CASSLGELGEQYF
TRBJ2-7 . . TRBV5-4 TGTGCCAGCAGCTCCCCCAACGAGCAGTACTTC CASSSPNEQYF
TRBJ1-1 . few TRBV19 TGTGCCAGTAGTCCCCGTAGGGGGGCTGAAGCTTTCTTT CASSPRRGAEAFF
TRBJ2-5 . . TRBV7-3 TGTGCCAGCAGCCAGAGCCGGGACGTAGGGACCCAGTACTTC CASSQSRDVGTQYF
TRBJ1-3 . . TRBV4-3 TGCGCCAGCAGCCAAGAATCCAGGGTCGGAAACACCATATATTTT CASSQESRVGNTIYF